This record looks at one T cell receptor beta chain sequence and its context. Its antigen is not known. The data derive from a study of vaccination and CD4 T cells after COVID-19. About the research overall: The post-vaccine samples came a median approximately 70 days after dose two (range 14 to 241).

Study-level results: Median counts of SARS-CoV-2-reactive clonotypes increased from roughly 21 to 40; this difference was not significant.

Oncomine TCR Beta short-read sequencing was applied to DNA from cultured CD4+ T cells. TCRdb re-called the PCR reads through MiXCR, storing one row per CDR3 protein. In the table there are about 14,000 distinct CDR3 sequences, about 35% of which are singletons. CDR3 length: 17 amino acids. With 4 bases clipped from V and 5 bases from J, the junction kept 11 bases outside the gene matches. CDR1 is MNHEY, CDR2 SVGEGT, per germline. Treatment specified: approximately nine-day PBMC culture with coronavirus spike peptide pools or control peptides (ViraFEST assay). The specimen was cultured CD4+ T cells from blood. This sequence joins TRBV6-2 or TRBV6-3 and TRBJ2-2; 9 bases agree with TRBD1. This receptor was taken from a human donor with COVID-19. As DNA, the CDR3 is TGTGCCAGCAGTTCGCCGAGAGGGACAGGGCAAACCGGGGAGCTGTTTTTT. Its protein product is CASSSPRGTGQTGELFF.